This T cell receptor (beta chain) was captured in a study of shared clonotypes between healthy human individuals. Profiled with immunoSEQ multiplex PCR; TCRdb holds only in-frame clones, not every one. The sample carries about 1 million clones, 60% to 80% recorded once. The V gene's germline CDR1 is SGHRS and CDR2 YFSETQ. There are 15 residues in the CDR3. With 0 bases removed from V and 2 bases from J, the gap between germline ends came to 10 bases. The V gene is TRBV5-1, the J gene TRBJ2-3; possibly TRBD2 for D (6 bases). The sequenced material came from memory CD4+ T cells sorted from blood. Subset defined: CD45RA-negative fraction. This clonotype originated in a man aged 18 to 35 in good health. CDR3 coding DNA: TGCGCCAGCAGCTTGGTGCGGGACCCCACAGATACGCAGTATTTT. It translates to CASSLVRDPTDTQYF.